This TCR beta chain derives from a study of blood T cell repertoires in COVID-19. Sequenced by immunoSEQ multiplex PCR; TCRdb stores in-frame clones only, minus some. The sample records around 400,000 clones, around 86% being singletons. A remark on this clone: Other DNA sequences within the sample encode an identical CDR3.

Germline loops: CDR1 SGHRS, CDR2 YFSETQ. The CDR3 sequence is 15 residues long. The junction had 4 bases not matched to a gene; V was cut back by 0 bases and J by 3 bases. Enrolled through a virtual design, the participants were between 18 and 89 years of age and came from roughly 22 US areas. This receptor was identified in a woman aged 45-65 years who had recovered from COVID-19. The material sequenced was PBMCs or T cells enriched from blood (not recorded which). This chain joins TRBV5-1 and TRBJ2-3, with 7 bases matching TRBD2. DNA for the CDR3: TGCGCCAGCAGCTTGGAAGCGGGGAGGACAGATACGCAGTATTTT. This gives the protein CASSLEAGRTDTQYF. Based on the CDR3 plus reference TRBV5-1 and TRBJ2-3, the full variable domain is KAGVTQTPRYLIKTRGQQVTLSCSPISGHRSVSWYQQTPGQGLQFLFEYFSETQRNKGNFPGRFSGRQFSNSRSEMNVSTLELGDSALYLCASSLEAGRTDTQYFGPGTRLTVL.